These T cell receptor beta chains were read from a single sample in a study of blood T cell repertoires in COVID-19. The method was immunoSEQ multiplex PCR; TCRdb's version includes in-frame clones alone and lacks a portion of them. The sample consists of 250,000 or so clones, roughly 87% of them appearing once. The material sequenced was PBMCs or T cells enriched from blood (not recorded which). The receptors were gathered from a woman aged 30 to 39 with acute COVID-19. The CDR3 runs from the conserved cysteine through the conserved F or W. D genes are given only for firm matches. Part of the rows lack a size; the others show once, few, many or a class for expanded clones.

v_call	clone_size	d_call	j_call	cdr3_nt	cdr3_aa
TRBV3-1/TRBV3-2	.	.	TRBJ1-6	TGTGCCAGCAGCCAAGAAACAGGGCAATCCCTCCACTTT	CASSQETGQSLHF
TRBV6-4	.	TRBD1	TRBJ1-1	TGTGCCAGCAGTGCGGGACAGGTGAACACTGAAGCTTTCTTT	CASSAGQVNTEAFF
TRBV5-1	.	TRBD2	TRBJ2-1	TGCGCCAGCAGCTTGTTTAGTAGCGGGGGAAATGAGCAGTTCTTC	CASSLFSSGGNEQFF
TRBV29-1	.	.	TRBJ2-7	TGCAGCTTCAGGGCAGGAACTATCTACGAGCAGTACTTC	CSFRAGTIYEQYF
TRBV30	once	TRBD1	TRBJ1-5	TGTGCCTGGAGTCCCGGGACAGGCTTTCTTCTTAGCAATCAGCCCCAGCATTTT	CAWSPGTGFLLSNQPQHF
TRBV4-3	.	.	TRBJ2-3	TGCGCCAGCAGCCAAGAGGTAGGACAGACAGATACGCAGTATTTT	CASSQEVGQTDTQYF
TRBV7-8	.	.	TRBJ1-2	TGTGCCAGCAGCTCTAGGTTCCCTTTGGGGGAGGTCAGCTATGGCTACACCTTC	CASSSRFPLGEVSYGYTF
TRBV13	.	TRBD2	TRBJ2-3	TGTGCCAGCAGCTTAGGCGGGCGCGGGGGGGCCACAGATACGCAGTATTTT	CASSLGGRGGATDTQYF
TRBV2	.	TRBD1	TRBJ1-6	TGTGCCAGCAGTCCCCGACAGGGGAAAGGATCACCCCTCCACTTT	CASSPRQGKGSPLHF
TRBV10-3	many	.	TRBJ2-2	TGTGCCATCAGTGAGTCGCAGGACACCGGGGAGCTGTTTTTT	CAISESQDTGELFF
TRBV4-2	.	.	TRBJ2-3	TGTGCCAGCAGCCAAGAGAGGCGCGGGGGCCCCACAGATACGCAGTATTTT	CASSQERRGGPTDTQYF
TRBV27	.	.	TRBJ1-1	TGTGCCAGCCGGACACAGGGAGGGGAAGCTTTCTTT	CASRTQGGEAFF
TRBV15	.	.	TRBJ2-1	TGTGCCACCAGCAGGGGAGTTGGCGGTGAGCAGTTCTTC	CATSRGVGGEQFF
TRBV11-3	.	TRBD1	TRBJ2-5	TGTGCCAGCAGCTTCACAGGGGGGGAGACCCAGTACTTC	CASSFTGGETQYF
TRBV5-4	.	TRBD2	TRBJ2-1	TGTGCCAGCAGCTTGTTGCTGCGGGGGAGCTACAATGAGCAGTTCTTC	CASSLLLRGSYNEQFF
TRBV14	many	.	TRBJ1-6	TGTGCCAGCAGCCGGGGCCTACGGAATTCACCCCTCCACTTT	CASSRGLRNSPLHF
TRBV14	.	.	TRBJ2-5	TGTGCCAGCAGCCAAATCAGAGAGACCCAGTACTTC	CASSQIRETQYF
TRBV27	once	.	TRBJ1-2	TGTGCCAGCAGTTTACGGGCCGGGGTTGCAAACTATGGCTACACCTTC	CASSLRAGVANYGYTF
TRBV6-5	.	TRBD1	TRBJ1-1	TGTGCCAGCAGTAAACAGGGGCGTTACACTGAAGCTTTCTTT	CASSKQGRYTEAFF
TRBV7-8	.	.	TRBJ2-3	TGTGCCAGCAGCTGGGGCCCCTCTAGCACAGATACGCAGTATTTT	CASSWGPSSTDTQYF
TRBV19	.	TRBD2	TRBJ2-7	TGTGCCAGTAGTGCAACTAGCGGGGGACTCTCCTACGAGCAGTACTTC	CASSATSGGLSYEQYF
TRBV6-5	.	TRBD1	TRBJ1-1	TGTGCCAGCAGTTTAGGTCGACAGGGGAAGAACACTGAAGCTTTCTTT	CASSLGRQGKNTEAFF
TRBV11-2	.	.	TRBJ2-3	TGTGCCAGCAGCTCCGGCATGGGCGCAGATACGCAGTATTTT	CASSSGMGADTQYF
TRBV6-4	few	TRBD1	TRBJ2-1	TGTGCCAGCAGTGACAGTCAAACAGGGGACTACAATGAGCAGTTCTTC	CASSDSQTGDYNEQFF
TRBV25-1	.	.	TRBJ1-2	TGTGCCAGCAGTGAACGGGATTTGGGTGGCTACACCTTC	CASSERDLGGYTF
TRBV7-9	.	.	TRBJ1-3	TGTGCCAGCAGCTTAGACAGTTTTGGAAACACCATATATTTT	CASSLDSFGNTIYF